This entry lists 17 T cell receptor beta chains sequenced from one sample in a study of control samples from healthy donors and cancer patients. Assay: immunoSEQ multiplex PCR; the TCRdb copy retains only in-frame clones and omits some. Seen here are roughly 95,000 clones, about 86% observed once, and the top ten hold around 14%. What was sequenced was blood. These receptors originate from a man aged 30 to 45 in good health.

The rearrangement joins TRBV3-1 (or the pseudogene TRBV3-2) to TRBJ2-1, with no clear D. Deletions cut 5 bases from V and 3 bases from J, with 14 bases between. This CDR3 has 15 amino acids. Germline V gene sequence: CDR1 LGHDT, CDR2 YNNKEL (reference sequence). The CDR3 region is CASSNPDGFYNEQFF. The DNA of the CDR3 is TGTGCCAGCAGCAACCCGGACGGATTCTACAATGAGCAGTTCTTC.

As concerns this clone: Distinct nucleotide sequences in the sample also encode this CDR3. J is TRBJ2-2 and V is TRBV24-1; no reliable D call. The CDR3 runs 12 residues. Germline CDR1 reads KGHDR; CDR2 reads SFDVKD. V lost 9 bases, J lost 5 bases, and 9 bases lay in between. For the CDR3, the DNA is TGTGCCACCCGCACCAGGACCGGGGAGCTGTTTTTT. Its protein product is CATRTRTGELFF.

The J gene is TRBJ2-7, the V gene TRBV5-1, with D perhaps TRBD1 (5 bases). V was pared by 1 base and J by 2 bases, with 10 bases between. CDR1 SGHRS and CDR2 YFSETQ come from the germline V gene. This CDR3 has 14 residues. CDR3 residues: CASSLQGQPYEQYF. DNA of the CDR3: TGCGCCAGCAGCTTGCAAGGACAACCCTACGAGCAGTACTTC.

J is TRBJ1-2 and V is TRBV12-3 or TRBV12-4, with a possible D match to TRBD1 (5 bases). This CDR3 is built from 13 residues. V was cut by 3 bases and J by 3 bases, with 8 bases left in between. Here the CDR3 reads CASSLGEDYGYTF. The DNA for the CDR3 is TGTGCCAGCAGTTTGGGGGAGGACTATGGCTACACCTTC.

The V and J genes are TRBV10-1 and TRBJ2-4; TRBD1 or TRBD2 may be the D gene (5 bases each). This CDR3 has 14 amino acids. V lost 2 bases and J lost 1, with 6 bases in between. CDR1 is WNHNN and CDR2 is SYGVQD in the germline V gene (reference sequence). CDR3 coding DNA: TGCGCCAGCAGTGAGGGGGGTGCCAAAAACATTCAGTACTTC. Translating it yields CASSEGGAKNIQYF.

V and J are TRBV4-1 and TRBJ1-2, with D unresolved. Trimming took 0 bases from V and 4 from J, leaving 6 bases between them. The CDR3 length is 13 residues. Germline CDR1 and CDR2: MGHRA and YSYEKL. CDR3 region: CASSQDGPYGYTF. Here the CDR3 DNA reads TGCGCCAGCAGCCAAGACGGACCCTATGGCTACACCTTC.

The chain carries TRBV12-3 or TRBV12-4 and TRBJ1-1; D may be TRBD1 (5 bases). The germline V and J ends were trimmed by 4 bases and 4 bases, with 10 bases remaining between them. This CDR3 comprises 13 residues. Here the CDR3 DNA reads TGTGCCAGCAGTTCTCAGGGATCCACTGAAGCTTTCTTT. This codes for CASSSQGSTEAFF.

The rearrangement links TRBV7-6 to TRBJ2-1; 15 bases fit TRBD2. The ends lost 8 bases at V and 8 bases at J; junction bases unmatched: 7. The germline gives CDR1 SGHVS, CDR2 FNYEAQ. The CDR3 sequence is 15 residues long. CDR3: CASGLAGGPGDEQFF. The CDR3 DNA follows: TGTGCCAGCGGACTAGCGGGAGGGCCGGGCGATGAGCAGTTCTTC.

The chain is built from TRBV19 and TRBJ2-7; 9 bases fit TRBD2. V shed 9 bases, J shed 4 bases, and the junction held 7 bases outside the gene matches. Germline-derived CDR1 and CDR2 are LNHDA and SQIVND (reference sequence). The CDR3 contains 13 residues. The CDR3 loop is CASSGLASYEQYF. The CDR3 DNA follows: TGTGCCAGCTCCGGACTAGCGAGTTACGAGCAGTACTTC.

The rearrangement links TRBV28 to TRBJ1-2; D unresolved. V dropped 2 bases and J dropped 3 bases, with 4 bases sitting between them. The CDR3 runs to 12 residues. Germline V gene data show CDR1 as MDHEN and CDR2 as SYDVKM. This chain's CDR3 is CASSLGHYGYTF. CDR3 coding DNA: TGTGCCAGCAGTTTAGGGCACTATGGCTACACCTTC.

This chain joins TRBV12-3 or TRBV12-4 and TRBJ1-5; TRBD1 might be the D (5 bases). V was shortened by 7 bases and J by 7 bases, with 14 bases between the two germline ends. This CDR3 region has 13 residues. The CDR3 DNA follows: TGTGCCAGCAAGGCAGGGATGAACCAGCCCCAGCATTTT. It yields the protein CASKAGMNQPQHF.

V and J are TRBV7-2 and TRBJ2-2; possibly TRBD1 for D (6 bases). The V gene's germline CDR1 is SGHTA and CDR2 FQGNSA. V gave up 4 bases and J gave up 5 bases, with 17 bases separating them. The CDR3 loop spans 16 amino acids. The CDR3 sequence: CASSSSAGTQTGELFF. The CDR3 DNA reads TGTGCCAGCAGCTCCTCAGCCGGGACACAGACCGGGGAGCTGTTTTTT. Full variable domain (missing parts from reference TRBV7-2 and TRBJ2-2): GAGVSQSPSNKVTEKGKDVELRCDPISGHTALYWYRQSLGQGLEFLIYFQGNSAPDKSGLPSDRFSAERTGGSVSTLTIQRTQQEDSAVYLCASSSSAGTQTGELFFGEGSRLTVL.

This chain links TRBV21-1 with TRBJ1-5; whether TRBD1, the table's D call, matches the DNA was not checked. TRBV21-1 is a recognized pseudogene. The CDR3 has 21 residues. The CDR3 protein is CASSTPDRGLFCLRSNQPQHF. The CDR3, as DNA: TGTGCCAGCAGCACGCCGGACAGGGGGCTTTTCTGTCTGAGAAGCAATCAGCCCCAGCATTTT.

CDR3 in amino acids: CASRLNSGLAGHYNEQFF. The CDR3 DNA reads as TGCGCCAGCAGGCTGAACTCAGGACTAGCGGGGCACTACAATGAGCAGTTCTTC. The chain recombines TRBV10-1 with TRBJ2-1, with 12 positions matching TRBD2. The CDR3 has 18 residues. Looked up from germline, CDR1 is WNHNN and CDR2 is SYGVQD (reference sequence). The junction had 12 bases not matched to a gene; V was cut back by 6 bases and J by 3 bases.

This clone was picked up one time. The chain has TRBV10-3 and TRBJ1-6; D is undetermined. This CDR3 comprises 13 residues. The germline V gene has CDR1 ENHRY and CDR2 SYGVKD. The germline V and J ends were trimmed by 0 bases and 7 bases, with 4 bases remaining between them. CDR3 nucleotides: TGTGCCATCAGTGAGTCAGTAAATTCACCCCTCCACTTT. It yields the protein CAISESVNSPLHF.

The DNA of the CDR3 is TGTGCCAGCAGTCTGGACATTACGAACACCGGGGAGCTGTTTTTT. This codes for CASSLDITNTGELFF. This sequence joins TRBV27 and TRBJ2-2; a possible D gene is TRBD1 (5 bases). CDR1 is MNHEY, CDR2 SMNVEV, per germline (reference sequence). The CDR3 sequence is 15 residues long. Trimming took off 5 bases at V and 0 bases at J, with 10 bases between the two ends.

Written as DNA, the CDR3 is TGCGCCAGCAGCGCCAGGGGGAGAACCTACGAGCAGTACTTC. It encodes CASSARGRTYEQYF. The rearrangement joins TRBV5-1 to TRBJ2-7; TRBD1 agrees at 7 bases. The CDR3 contains 14 residues. V shed 4 bases, J shed 2 bases, and the junction held 6 bases outside the gene matches. The germline gives CDR1 SGHRS, CDR2 YFSETQ.